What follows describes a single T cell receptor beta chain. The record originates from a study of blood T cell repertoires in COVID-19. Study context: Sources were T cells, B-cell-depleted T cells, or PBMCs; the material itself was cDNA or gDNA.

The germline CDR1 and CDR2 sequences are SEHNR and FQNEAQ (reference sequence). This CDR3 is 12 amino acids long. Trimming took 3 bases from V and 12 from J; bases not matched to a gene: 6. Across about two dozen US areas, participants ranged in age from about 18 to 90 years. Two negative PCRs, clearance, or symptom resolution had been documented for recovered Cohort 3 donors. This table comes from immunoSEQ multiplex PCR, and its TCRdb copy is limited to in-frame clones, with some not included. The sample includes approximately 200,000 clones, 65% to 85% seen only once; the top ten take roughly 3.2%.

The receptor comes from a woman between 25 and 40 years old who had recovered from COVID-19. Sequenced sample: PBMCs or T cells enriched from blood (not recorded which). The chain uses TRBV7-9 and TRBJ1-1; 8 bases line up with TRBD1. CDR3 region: CASSFTRTGTFF. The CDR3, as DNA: TGTGCCAGCAGCTTCACTAGGACAGGGACTTTCTTT.